A single sample gave rise to the 24 T cell receptor beta chains below, sequenced in a study of blood T cell repertoires in COVID-19. Using immunoSEQ multiplex PCR, the repertoire was profiled, and TCRdb retains in-frame clones only, with some absent. The sample consists of about 300,000 clones, 86% of them appearing once. The sample comprised PBMCs or T cells enriched from blood (not recorded which). These TCRs come from a man between 25 and 39 years old who had recovered from COVID-19.

V usage is TRBV7-9 and J usage is TRBJ2-3; D not resolved. V was cut by 5 bases and J by 0 bases, with 12 bases left in between. Looked up from germline, CDR1 is SEHNR and CDR2 is FQNEAQ (reference sequence). The CDR3 has 15 residues. The CDR3 region is CASSNPRSSTDTQYF. CDR3 DNA sequence: TGTGCCAGCAGCAATCCCAGATCTAGCACAGATACGCAGTATTTT. Combining the CDR3 with reference TRBV7-9 and TRBJ2-3 gives the whole variable domain DTGVSQNPRHKITKRGQNVTFRCDPISEHNRLYWYRQTLGQGPEFLTYFQNEAQLEKSRLLSDRFSAERPKGSFSTLEIQRTEQGDSAMYLCASSNPRSSTDTQYFGPGTRLTVL.

This chain uses TRBV4-2 with TRBJ2-2; TRBD1 matches 9 bases. J lost 2 bases, V lost 4 bases, and 2 bases had no gene match. The V gene's germline CDR1 is LGHNA and CDR2 YNFKEQ. The CDR3 is made up of 15 amino acids. The CDR3 DNA follows: TGTGCCAGCAGCCCGGGACAGGGAAACACCGGGGAGCTGTTTTTT. Protein sequence: CASSPGQGNTGELFF.

This sequence joins TRBV9 and TRBJ1-2; D possibly corresponds to TRBD1 (5 bases). With 4 bases removed from V and 1 base from J, the gap between germline ends came to 14 bases. The CDR3 has 15 residues. Looked up from germline, CDR1 is SGDLS and CDR2 is YYNGEE. The CDR3 reads CASSWGAGRNYGYTF. As DNA, the CDR3 is TGTGCCAGCAGCTGGGGAGCGGGGCGTAACTATGGCTACACCTTC.

The V and J genes are TRBV11-3 and TRBJ2-1, with D perhaps TRBD2 (5 bases). CDR3 length: 14 amino acids. CDR1 SGHNT and CDR2 YENEEA come from the germline V gene. Trimming left V 1 base short and J 7 bases short, with 11 bases between. The CDR3 is CASSLGTRQNEQFF. CDR3 sequence (DNA): TGTGCCAGCAGCTTAGGGACTCGCCAAAATGAGCAGTTCTTC.

This rearrangement joins TRBV4-2 to TRBJ2-3, with 13 bases matching TRBD2. J gave up 2 bases and V 3 bases, and 5 bases lay outside the gene matches. This CDR3 has 17 amino acids. The germline V gene has CDR1 LGHNA and CDR2 YNFKEQ. The CDR3 here is CASSQTGLAGFTDTQYF. CDR3 DNA: TGTGCCAGCAGCCAGACGGGACTAGCGGGGTTCACAGATACGCAGTATTTT.

This sequence joins TRBV5-1 and TRBJ2-1, with D possibly being TRBD2 (6 bases). Germline loops: CDR1 SGHRS, CDR2 YFSETQ. CDR3 length equals 14 residues. V gave up 1 base and J gave up 7 bases, with 12 bases separating them. The CDR3 DNA reads as TGCGCCAGCAGCTTGAGGGAGGAGAGGAATGAGCAGTTCTTC. Protein: CASSLREERNEQFF. Full variable domain (rest looked up from reference TRBV5-1 and TRBJ2-1): KAGVTQTPRYLIKTRGQQVTLSCSPISGHRSVSWYQQTPGQGLQFLFEYFSETQRNKGNFPGRFSGRQFSNSRSEMNVSTLELGDSALYLCASSLREERNEQFFGPGTRLTVL.

The chain combines TRBV7-8 with TRBJ1-1; weak D call: TRBD1 (5 bases). CDR1 is SGHVS and CDR2 is FQNEAQ in the germline V gene. Trimming cost V 4 bases and J 0 bases, with 15 bases left between them. This CDR3 is built from 16 residues. Here the CDR3 DNA reads TGTGCCAGCAGCTCGGAGGGACTGATGATGAACACTGAAGCTTTCTTT. It specifies CASSSEGLMMNTEAFF.

This clone was seen once. The chain links TRBV9 to TRBJ1-2, with 7 nucleotides matching TRBD1. V lost 3 bases to trimming and J lost 4 bases; unmatched junction nucleotides: 9. The CDR3 is 15 residues long. The germline CDR1 and CDR2 sequences are SGDLS and YYNGEE. The CDR3 nucleotides read TGTGCCAGCAGCGCCCAGGGGGGATTGGGCTATGGCTACACCTTC. This translates into CASSAQGGLGYGYTF.

The gene calls are TRBV3-1 (or the pseudogene TRBV3-2) and TRBJ2-3; D is perhaps TRBD2 (6 bases). The CDR3 is made up of 16 amino acids. V was cut by 8 bases and J by 1 base, with 19 bases left in between. Looked up from germline, CDR1 is LGHDT and CDR2 is YNNKEL (reference sequence). This chain's CDR3 is CASARERRLGTDTQYF. DNA of the CDR3: TGTGCCAGCGCCCGGGAGCGGCGGCTAGGCACAGATACGCAGTATTTT.

This chain joins TRBV5-6 and TRBJ1-1; TRBD1 might be the D (6 bases). The CDR3 extends over 14 amino acids. Trimming removed 5 bases at V and 1 base at J, with 12 bases between. Germline V lookup: CDR1 SGHDT, CDR2 YYEEEE. In nucleotides, the CDR3 is TGTGCCAGCAGATTCGGGACACCGAACACTGAAGCTTTCTTT. Translation: CASRFGTPNTEAFF.

The chain is built from TRBV5-6 and TRBJ1-6, with a tentative D call TRBD1 (6 bases). The CDR3 contains 15 residues. Trimming cost V 0 bases and J 6 bases, with 10 bases left between them. The V gene's germline CDR1 is SGHDT and CDR2 YYEEEE. CDR3 sequence: CASSLGGGANSPLHF. In DNA, the CDR3 is TGTGCCAGCAGCTTGGGAGGGGGAGCTAATTCACCCCTCCACTTT. The full variable domain, rest sourced from reference TRBV5-6 and TRBJ1-6, is DAGVTQSPTHLIKTRGQQVTLRCSPKSGHDTVSWYQQALGQGPQFIFQYYEEEERQRGNFPDRFSGHQFPNYSSELNVNALLLGDSALYLCASSLGGGANSPLHFGNGTRLTVT.

The chain uses TRBV4-2 and TRBJ2-3; D is perhaps TRBD1 (6 bases). V lost 3 bases and J 4 bases, leaving 14 bases between the germline ends. The CDR3 is 15 amino acids. CDR1 and CDR2 from the germline V gene are LGHNA and YNFKEQ. The CDR3 reads CASSQATQGSDTQYF. The DNA for the CDR3 is TGTGCCAGCAGCCAGGCTACACAGGGATCAGATACGCAGTATTTT.

This rearrangement joins TRBV11-3 to TRBJ2-3, with 7 bases fitting TRBD1. The CDR3 has 18 amino acids. The germline V gene has CDR1 SGHNT and CDR2 YENEEA. V dropped 5 bases and J dropped 5; count of bases not matched to a gene: 19. CDR3 nucleotide sequence: TGTGCCAGCAGCGAGGCCCCCCCCCGACAGGGCGTGGGAGATACGCAGTATTTT. This gives the protein CASSEAPPRQGVGDTQYF.

The DNA for the CDR3 is TGTGCCAGACTCCTCCCGAGCTCCCATCTGGGACAGGGACCGTTCGGGACCCAGTACTTC. This sequence encodes CARLLPSSHLGQGPFGTQYF. This chain uses TRBV21-1 with TRBJ2-5; the D call in the table, TRBD1, was not verified against the DNA. TRBV21-1 is given as a pseudogene. The CDR3 consists of 20 residues.

The genes are TRBV13 and TRBJ1-1; TRBD1 might be the D (6 bases). Germline V gives CDR1 PRHDT, CDR2 FYEKMQ (reference sequence). V was pared by 6 bases and J by 3 bases, with 11 bases between. This CDR3 is 13 amino acids long. CDR3 DNA sequence: TGTGCCAGCAGTTACAGGGCCTACACTGAAGCTTTCTTT. As protein: CASSYRAYTEAFF.

The chain joins TRBV10-2 to TRBJ2-4; D might be TRBD2 (6 bases). Germline-derived CDR1 and CDR2 are WSHSY and SAAADI. Trimming took off 3 bases at V and 4 bases at J, with 10 bases between the two ends. The CDR3 totals 14 residues. The CDR3 DNA follows: TGCGCCAGCAGTGATCGGGGGTTTAAAAACATTCAGTACTTC. It yields the protein CASSDRGFKNIQYF.

This chain connects TRBV18 to TRBJ1-5, with D unresolved. The CDR3 contains 13 residues. With 3 bases removed from V and 4 bases from J, the gap between germline ends came to 7 bases. Germline assignment: CDR1 KGHSH and CDR2 LQKENI. The CDR3 region is CASSPGVNQPQHF. CDR3 sequence (DNA): TGTGCCAGCTCACCCGGGGTTAATCAGCCCCAGCATTTT.

This clone is a singleton in its sample. The J gene is TRBJ1-6, the V gene TRBV20-1; 9 nucleotides align to TRBD1. Germline values: CDR1 DFQATT, CDR2 SNEGSKA (reference sequence). This CDR3 has 14 residues. V lost 3 bases to trimming and J lost 9 bases; unmatched junction nucleotides: 6. This CDR3 reads CSASIGQGISPLHF. DNA for the CDR3: TGCAGTGCTAGTATCGGACAGGGGATTTCACCCCTCCACTTT.

The rearrangement links TRBV30 to TRBJ1-1, with a tentative D call TRBD1 (5 bases). CDR1 is GTSNPN, CDR2 SVGIG, per germline (reference sequence). Deletions cut 3 bases from V and 0 bases from J, with 8 bases between. The CDR3 totals 13 residues. This CDR3 is CAWSAQVNTEAFF. The CDR3, as DNA: TGTGCCTGGAGCGCACAGGTGAACACTGAAGCTTTCTTT. Using reference TRBV30 and TRBJ1-1 for the parts outside the CDR3, the full variable domain is SQTIHQWPATLVQPVGSPLSLECTVEGTSNPNLYWYRQAAGRGLQLLFYSVGIGQISSEVPQNLSASRPQDRQFILSSKKLLLSDSGFYLCAWSAQVNTEAFFGQGTRLTVV.

V usage is TRBV27 and J usage is TRBJ2-7, with a tentative D call TRBD1 (6 bases). V was clipped by 6 bases and J by 6 bases, with 15 bases between them. This CDR3 has 13 amino acids. The germline gives CDR1 MNHEY, CDR2 SMNVEV (reference sequence). CDR3 DNA: TGTGCCAGCAGCGATGGACAGATGGGCGAGCAGTACTTC. As protein: CASSDGQMGEQYF.

The rearrangement joins TRBV5-4 to TRBJ2-3, with D uncertain. CDR1 and CDR2 (germline): SGHNT, YYREEE (reference sequence). CDR3 length: 12 residues. Trimming shortened V by 3 bases and J by 6 bases, and 8 bases separated the two germline ends. The CDR3 protein is CASSSRPDTQYF. Written as DNA, the CDR3 is TGTGCCAGCAGCTCCAGGCCGGATACGCAGTATTTT.

The chain employs TRBV5-1 and TRBJ1-3, with 7 bases aligning to TRBD1. V was pared by 2 bases and J by 2 bases, with 7 bases of the junction left unmatched. CDR1 and CDR2 from the germline V gene are SGHRS and YFSETQ. The CDR3 sequence is 16 residues long. CDR3 residues: CASSLRQGSPGNTIYF. CDR3 coding DNA: TGCGCCAGCAGCTTAAGACAGGGTTCCCCTGGAAACACCATATATTTT.

The V call is TRBV7-9, the J call TRBJ2-7; TRBD1 matches 8 bases. Germline V lookup: CDR1 SEHNR, CDR2 FQNEAQ (reference sequence). The length of the CDR3 is 14 residues. The V segment lost 6 bases and the J segment 4 bases; nucleotides outside the gene matches: 8. CDR3 coding DNA: TGTGCCAGCAGGTTTGGGGACAGGTCGTACGAGCAGTACTTC. Translating it yields CASRFGDRSYEQYF.

A word on this clone: The sample contains more than one DNA sequence encoding this CDR3. The chain carries TRBV2 and TRBJ1-5; 8 positions agree with TRBD1. CDR3 length equals 14 residues. Germline trimming cut 4 bases from V and 3 bases from J; bases unmatched to any gene: 2. Germline V gene data show CDR1 as SNHLY and CDR2 as FYNNEI. This CDR3 is CASSGGQDNQPQHF. The CDR3 bases are TGTGCCAGCAGTGGGGGACAGGACAATCAGCCCCAGCATTTT. Filled out from reference TRBV2 and TRBJ1-5, the complete variable domain reads EPEVTQTPSHQVTQMGQEVILRCVPISNHLYFYWYRQILGQKVEFLVSFYNNEISEKSEIFDDQFSVERPDGSNFTLKIRSTKLEDSAMYFCASSGGQDNQPQHFGDGTRLSIL.